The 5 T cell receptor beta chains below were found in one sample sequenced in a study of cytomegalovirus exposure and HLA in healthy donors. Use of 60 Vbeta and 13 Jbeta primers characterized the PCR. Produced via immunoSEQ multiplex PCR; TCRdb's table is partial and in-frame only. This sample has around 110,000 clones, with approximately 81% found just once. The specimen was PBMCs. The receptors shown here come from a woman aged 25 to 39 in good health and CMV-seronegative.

The CDR3, as DNA: TGTGCCACCGTCAGGACTAGCGGGAACCTGGTTCTGACAGATACGCAGTATTTT. Its translation: CATVRTSGNLVLTDTQYF. The chain combines TRBV15 with TRBJ2-3; 12 bases are shared with TRBD2. CDR3 length equals 18 residues. V was clipped by 8 bases and J by 3 bases; unmatched bases: 15. Germline lookup yields CDR1 LNHNV and CDR2 YYDKDF (reference sequence).

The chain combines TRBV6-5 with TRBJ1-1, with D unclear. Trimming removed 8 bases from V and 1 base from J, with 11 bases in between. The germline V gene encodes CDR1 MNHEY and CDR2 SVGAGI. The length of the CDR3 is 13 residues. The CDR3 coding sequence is TGTGCCAGCTCGACTCCTGAGAACACTGAAGCTTTCTTT. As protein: CASSTPENTEAFF.

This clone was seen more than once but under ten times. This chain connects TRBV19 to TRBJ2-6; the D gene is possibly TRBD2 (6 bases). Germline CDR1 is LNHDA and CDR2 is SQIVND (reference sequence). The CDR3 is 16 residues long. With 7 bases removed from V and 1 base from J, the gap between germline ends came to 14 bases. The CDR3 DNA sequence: TGTGCCAGTACCCCGGGGGAACCATCTGGGGCCAACGTCCTGACTTTC. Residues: CASTPGEPSGANVLTF.

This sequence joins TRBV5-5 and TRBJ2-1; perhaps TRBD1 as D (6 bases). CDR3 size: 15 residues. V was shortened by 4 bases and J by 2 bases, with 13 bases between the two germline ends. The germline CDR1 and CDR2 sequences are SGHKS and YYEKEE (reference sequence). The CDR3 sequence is CASSPIGTTYNEQFF. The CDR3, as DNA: TGTGCCAGCAGCCCGATCGGGACAACCTACAATGAGCAGTTCTTC.

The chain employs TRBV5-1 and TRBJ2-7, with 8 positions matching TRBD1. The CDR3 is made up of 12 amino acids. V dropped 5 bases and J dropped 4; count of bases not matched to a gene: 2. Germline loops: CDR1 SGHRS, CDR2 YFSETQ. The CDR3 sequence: CASRTGEYEQYF. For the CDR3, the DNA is TGCGCCAGCAGGACAGGGGAATACGAGCAGTACTTC.